The source of this TCR beta chain is a study of OX40 agonist ivuxolimab in advanced cancers. The overall study: At 0.01 to 10 mg/kg, ivuxolimab was administered intravenously to patients every 2 weeks.

The germline V and J ends were trimmed by 6 bases and 3 bases, with 15 bases remaining between them. Germline V gives CDR1 MDHEN, CDR2 SYDVKM. CDR3 length: 15 amino acids. The table came from immunoSEQ multiplex PCR; TCRdb's copy has only in-frame clones and leaves some out. Counted here are tens of thousands of clones, approximately 89% occurring once; the ten biggest clones make up 10% to 15%. Patients were excluded for autoimmune disease history or systemic immunosuppression. Researchers took blood at baseline, on cycle 4 day 1, and on cycle 7 day 1. V usage is TRBV28 and J usage is TRBJ1-5; perhaps TRBD1 as D (6 bases). The TCR was taken from an adult with an advanced solid tumor such as melanoma, head and neck, liver or kidney cancer. The sequencing used CD4+ or CD8+ T cells sorted from blood, collected in a trial of the OX40 agonist ivuxolimab. The CDR3 region is CASSRGWGANQPQHF. The DNA of the CDR3 is TGTGCCAGCAGCCGCGGTTGGGGGGCCAATCAGCCCCAGCATTTT.